This T cell receptor beta chain originates from a study of spatial heterogeneity in lung cancer. TCRdb itself ran the 5' RACE reads through MiXCR, one entry per CDR3 protein. The sample records tens of thousands of distinct CDR3 sequences, approximately 14% being singletons. This clonotype was detected a few times. The time point denotes: sample taken at primary tumor resection. Whole RNA was taken from tumor, nontumor lung or frozen PBMC; it was then sequenced unsorted. The CDR3 has 13 residues. V lost 0 bases, J lost 9 bases, and 10 bases lay in between. Germline-derived CDR1 and CDR2 are MGHRA and YSYEKL.

The sequencing here drew on PBMCs, taken at surgery. The TCR originated in a male donor with early-stage non-small cell lung cancer. This chain uses TRBV4-1 with TRBJ2-3; tentative D call: TRBD2 (6 bases). The CDR3 reads CASSQDWRETQYF. The CDR3 DNA reads TGCGCCAGCAGCCAAGATTGGCGGGAAACGCAGTATTTT.